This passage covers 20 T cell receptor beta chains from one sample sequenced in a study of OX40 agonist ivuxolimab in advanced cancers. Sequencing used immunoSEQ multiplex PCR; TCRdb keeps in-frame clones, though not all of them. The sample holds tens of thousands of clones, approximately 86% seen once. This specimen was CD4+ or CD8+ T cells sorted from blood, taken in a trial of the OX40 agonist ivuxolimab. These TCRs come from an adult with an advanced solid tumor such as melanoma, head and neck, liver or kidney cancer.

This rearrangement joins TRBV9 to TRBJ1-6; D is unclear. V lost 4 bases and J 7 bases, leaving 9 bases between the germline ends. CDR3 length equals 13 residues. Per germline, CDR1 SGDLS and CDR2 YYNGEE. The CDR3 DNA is TGTGCCAGCAGCTTAATCGCCAATTCACCCCTCCACTTT. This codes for CASSLIANSPLHF.

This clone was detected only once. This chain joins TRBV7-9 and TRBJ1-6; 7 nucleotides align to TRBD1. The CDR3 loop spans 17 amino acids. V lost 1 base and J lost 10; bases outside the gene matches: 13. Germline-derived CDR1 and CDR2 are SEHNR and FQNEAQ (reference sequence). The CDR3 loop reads CASSLVLTGVRDSPLHF. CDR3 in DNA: TGTGCCAGCAGCTTAGTGCTAACAGGGGTCCGGGACTCACCCCTCCACTTT.

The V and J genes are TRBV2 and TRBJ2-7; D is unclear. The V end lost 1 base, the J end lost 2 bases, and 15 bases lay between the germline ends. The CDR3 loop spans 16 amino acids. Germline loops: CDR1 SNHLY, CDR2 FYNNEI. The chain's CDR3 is CASSEGSSLGTYEQYF. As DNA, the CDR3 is TGTGCCAGCAGTGAAGGGTCCTCCTTAGGAACCTACGAGCAGTACTTC.

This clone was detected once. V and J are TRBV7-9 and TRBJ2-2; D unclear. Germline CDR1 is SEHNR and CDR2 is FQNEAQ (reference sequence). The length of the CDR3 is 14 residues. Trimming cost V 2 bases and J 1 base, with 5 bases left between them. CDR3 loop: CASSLKLNTGELFF. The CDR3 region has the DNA TGTGCCAGCAGCTTAAAGCTGAACACCGGGGAGCTGTTTTTT.

CDR3 sequence (DNA): TGTGCCAGCAGCTTAGTCGGACATACAGGGGCAGTAGCTGGAAACACCATATATTTT. Translating gives CASSLVGHTGAVAGNTIYF. The chain links TRBV7-8 to TRBJ1-3; 7 bases line up with TRBD1. The CDR3 covers 19 residues. Germline trimming cut 1 base from V and 2 bases from J; bases unmatched to any gene: 14. Per the germline V gene, CDR1 is SGHVS and CDR2 is FQNEAQ.

CDR3 coding DNA: TGTGCCTGGAGTGTACTGGGCACCGGGGAGCTGTTTTTT. Encoded protein: CAWSVLGTGELFF. The chain employs TRBV30 and TRBJ2-2; D is ambiguous. From germline, CDR1 is GTSNPN and CDR2 SVGIG (reference sequence). This CDR3 is built from 13 residues. Deletions cut 0 bases from V and 4 bases from J, with 6 bases between.

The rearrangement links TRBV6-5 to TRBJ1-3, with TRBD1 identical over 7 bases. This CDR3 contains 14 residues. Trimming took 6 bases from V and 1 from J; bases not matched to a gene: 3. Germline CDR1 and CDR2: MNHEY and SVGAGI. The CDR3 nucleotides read TGTGCCAGCAGAACGACAGGGTCTGGAAACACCATATATTTT. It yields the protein CASRTTGSGNTIYF.

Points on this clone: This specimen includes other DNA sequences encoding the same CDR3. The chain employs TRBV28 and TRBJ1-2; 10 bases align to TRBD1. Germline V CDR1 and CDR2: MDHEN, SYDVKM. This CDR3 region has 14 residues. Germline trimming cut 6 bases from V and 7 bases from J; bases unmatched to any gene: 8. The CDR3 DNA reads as TGTGCCAGCAGACCGGGACAGGGGATTTCTGGCTACACCTTC. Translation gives CASRPGQGISGYTF.

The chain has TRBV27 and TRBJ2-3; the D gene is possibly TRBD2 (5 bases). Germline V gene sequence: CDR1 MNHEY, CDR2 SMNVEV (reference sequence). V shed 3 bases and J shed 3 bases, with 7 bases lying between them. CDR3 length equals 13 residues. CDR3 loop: CASSFRGTDTQYF. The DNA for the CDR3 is TGTGCCAGCAGTTTTAGAGGGACAGATACGCAGTATTTT.

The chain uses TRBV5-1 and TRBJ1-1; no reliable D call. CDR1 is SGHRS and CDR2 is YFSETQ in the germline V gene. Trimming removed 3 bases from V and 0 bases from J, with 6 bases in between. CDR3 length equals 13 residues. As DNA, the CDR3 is TGCGCCAGCAGCTGGGAACTGAACACTGAAGCTTTCTTT. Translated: CASSWELNTEAFF. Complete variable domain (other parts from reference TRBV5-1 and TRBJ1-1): KAGVTQTPRYLIKTRGQQVTLSCSPISGHRSVSWYQQTPGQGLQFLFEYFSETQRNKGNFPGRFSGRQFSNSRSEMNVSTLELGDSALYLCASSWELNTEAFFGQGTRLTVV.

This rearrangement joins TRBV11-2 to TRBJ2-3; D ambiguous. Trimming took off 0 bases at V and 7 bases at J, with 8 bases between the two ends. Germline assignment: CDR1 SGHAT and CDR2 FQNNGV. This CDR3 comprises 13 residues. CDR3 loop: CASSLERPYTQYF. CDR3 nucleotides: TGTGCCAGCAGCTTAGAAAGGCCTTATACGCAGTATTTT.

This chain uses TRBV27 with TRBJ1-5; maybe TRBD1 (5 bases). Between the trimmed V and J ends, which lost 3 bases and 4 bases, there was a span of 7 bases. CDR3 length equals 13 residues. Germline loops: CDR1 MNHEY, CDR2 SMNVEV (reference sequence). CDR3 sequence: CASSFWGNQPQHF. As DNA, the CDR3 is TGTGCCAGCAGTTTCTGGGGGAATCAGCCCCAGCATTTT.

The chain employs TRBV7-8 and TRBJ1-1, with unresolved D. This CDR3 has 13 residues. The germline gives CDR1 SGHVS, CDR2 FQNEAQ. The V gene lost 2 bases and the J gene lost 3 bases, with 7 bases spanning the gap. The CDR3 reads CASSLSPDTEAFF. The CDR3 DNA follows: TGTGCCAGCAGCTTAAGCCCGGACACTGAAGCTTTCTTT. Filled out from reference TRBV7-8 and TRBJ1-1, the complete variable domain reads GAGVSQSPRYKVAKRGQDVALRCDPISGHVSLFWYQQALGQGPEFLTYFQNEAQLDKSGLPSDRFFAERPEGSVSTLKIQRTQQEDSAVYLCASSLSPDTEAFFGQGTRLTVV.

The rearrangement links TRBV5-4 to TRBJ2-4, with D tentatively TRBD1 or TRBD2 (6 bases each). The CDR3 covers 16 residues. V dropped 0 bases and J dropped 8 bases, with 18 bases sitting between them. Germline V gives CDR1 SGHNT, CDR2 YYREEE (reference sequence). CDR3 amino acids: CASSLGGWGAADIQYF. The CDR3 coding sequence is TGTGCCAGCAGCTTGGGAGGGTGGGGGGCGGCAGACATTCAGTACTTC.

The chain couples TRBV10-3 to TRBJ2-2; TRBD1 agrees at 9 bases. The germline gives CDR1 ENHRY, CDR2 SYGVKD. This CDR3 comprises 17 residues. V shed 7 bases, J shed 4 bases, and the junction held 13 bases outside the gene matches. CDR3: CAINPSWTGASTGELFF. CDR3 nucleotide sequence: TGTGCCATCAACCCATCGTGGACAGGGGCCTCCACCGGGGAGCTGTTTTTT.

The CDR3 DNA reads as TGTGCCAGCAGTGGGACACCCATTAACACCGGGGAGCTGTTTTTT. It is translated as CASSGTPINTGELFF. The V and J genes are TRBV25-1 and TRBJ2-2, with a tentative D call TRBD1 (5 bases). Germline V gene sequence: CDR1 MGHDK, CDR2 SYGVNS. This CDR3 region has 15 residues. V was cut by 4 bases and J by 2 bases, with 11 bases left in between.

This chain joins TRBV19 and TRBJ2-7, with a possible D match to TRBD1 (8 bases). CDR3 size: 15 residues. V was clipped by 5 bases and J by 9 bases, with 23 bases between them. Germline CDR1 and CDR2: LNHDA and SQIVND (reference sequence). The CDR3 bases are TGTGCCAGTAGTCCAGGCGGACAGGGAGGGGAAGGGCAGTACTTC. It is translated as CASSPGGQGGEGQYF.

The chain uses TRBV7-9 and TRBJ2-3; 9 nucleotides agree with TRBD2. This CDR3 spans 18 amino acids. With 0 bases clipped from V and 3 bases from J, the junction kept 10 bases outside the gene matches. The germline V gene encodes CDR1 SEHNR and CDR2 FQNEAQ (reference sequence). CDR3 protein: CASSLAPAGGGGTDTQYF. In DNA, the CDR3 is TGTGCCAGCAGCTTAGCCCCAGCGGGGGGAGGTGGGACAGATACGCAGTATTTT.

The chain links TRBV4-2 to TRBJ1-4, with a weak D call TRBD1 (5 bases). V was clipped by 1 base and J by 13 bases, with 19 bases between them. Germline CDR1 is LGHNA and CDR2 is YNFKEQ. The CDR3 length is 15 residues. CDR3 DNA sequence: TGTGCCAGCAGCCAAGGAGGGGAGGCGGAGAGAAGACTGTTTTTT. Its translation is CASSQGGEAERRLFF.

The DNA for the CDR3 is TGTGCCAGCACTCCCGACAGGGGGCTTTATACGCAGTATTTT. This sequence encodes CASTPDRGLYTQYF. This rearrangement joins TRBV2 to TRBJ2-3; 10 bases match TRBD1. From germline, CDR1 is SNHLY and CDR2 FYNNEI. After removal of 7 bases from V and 7 bases from J, the junction contained 8 bases not matched to a gene. The CDR3 extends over 14 amino acids.